This passage covers 29 T cell receptor beta chains from one sample sequenced in a study of immune cell composition in non-small cell lung cancer (dated by TCRdb to 2015 to 2018). Library preparation employed the immunoSEQ multiplex PCR assay. The clones in this table, taken by TCRdb from immuneACCESS, are in-frame only. Not every clone is retained; where verified, under half of the shortfall comes from an unresolved V gene, and the cause of the rest is unknown. The sample yields thousands of clones; under 70% were counted once. The ten biggest clones cover about 10% of the sample. Normal lung samples came from the same patient and were non-adjacent lung tissue collected as far from the tumour as possible, with a minimum distance of 3 cm. The sequencing input was non-adjacent lung tissue. The source is a human donor with non-small cell lung cancer.

J is TRBJ2-2 and V is TRBV6-5; 8 positions match TRBD1. V lost 10 bases and J lost 4; bases outside the gene matches: 5. CDR1 is MNHEY, CDR2 SVGAGI, per germline. There are 13 residues in the CDR3. CDR3 sequence: CATNRGSTGELFF. For the CDR3, the DNA is TGTGCCACCAACAGGGGGAGCACCGGGGAGCTGTTTTTT.

The V gene is TRBV7-9, the J gene TRBJ2-5; a weak D match, TRBD2 (6 bases). The CDR3 totals 13 residues. V shed 3 bases and J shed 1 base, with 6 bases lying between them. Germline-derived CDR1 and CDR2 are SEHNR and FQNEAQ (reference sequence). CDR3 nucleotide sequence: TGTGCCAGCAGCTTGGAGGGCCAAGAGACCCAGTACTTC. This encodes CASSLEGQETQYF.

This chain joins TRBV6-1 and TRBJ1-2; no definite D call. The CDR3 loop spans 13 amino acids. Looked up from germline, CDR1 is MNHNS and CDR2 is SASEGT. V lost 7 bases and J lost 3, with 12 bases in between. The CDR3 bases are TGTGCCAGCATGAGGGATCTAGACTATGGCTACACCTTC. Protein: CASMRDLDYGYTF.

The V and J genes are TRBV5-1 and TRBJ2-7; the match to TRBD2 covers 7 bases. The CDR3 covers 14 residues. Losses at the gene ends were 0 bases for V and 6 bases for J; bases not matched to a gene: 6. The germline gives CDR1 SGHRS, CDR2 YFSETQ. Written as DNA, the CDR3 is TGCGCCAGCAGCTTGGAGGGAGGGGCTCCCGAGCAGTACTTC. It codes for CASSLEGGAPEQYF.

The chain employs TRBV10-3 and TRBJ2-3; 9 nucleotides align to TRBD1. This CDR3 region has 16 residues. Germline V gives CDR1 ENHRY, CDR2 SYGVKD. J was trimmed by 2 bases and V by 8 bases; bases with no gene match: 11. CDR3 residues: CAIRERGQGVTDTQYF. CDR3 in DNA: TGTGCCATCCGGGAGCGGGGACAGGGAGTCACAGATACGCAGTATTTT.

This clone was counted between two and nine times. This chain connects TRBV5-8 to TRBJ2-7; no clear D. This CDR3 is built from 12 residues. Germline-derived CDR1 and CDR2 are SGHTS and YDEGEE. Trimming took off 0 bases at V and 3 bases at J, with 4 bases between the two ends. CDR3 loop: CASSLAFYEQYF. For the CDR3, the DNA is TGTGCCAGCAGCTTGGCTTTCTACGAGCAGTACTTC. The variable domain in full, completed from reference TRBV5-8 and TRBJ2-7, reads EAGVTQSPTHLIKTRGQQATLRCSPISGHTSVYWYQQALGLGLQFLLWYDEGEERNRGNFPPRFSGRQFPNYSSELNVNALELEDSALYLCASSLAFYEQYFGPGTRLTVT.

This clone was counted a single time. The V and J genes are TRBV10-3 and TRBJ2-7, with 7 bases lining up with TRBD2. V gave up 7 bases and J gave up 2 bases; unmatched junction bases: 14. CDR1 and CDR2 from the germline V gene are ENHRY and SYGVKD. The CDR3 consists of 16 residues. CDR3 sequence reads: CAITRGAGSGAYEQYF. In DNA form, the CDR3 reads TGTGCCATCACTAGAGGGGCAGGCAGCGGGGCCTACGAGCAGTACTTC.

This chain joins TRBV2 and TRBJ2-4; TRBD1 agrees at 10 bases. CDR3 size: 16 residues. Germline V gives CDR1 SNHLY, CDR2 FYNNEI. V gave up 6 bases and J gave up 3 bases; unmatched junction bases: 8. Here the CDR3 DNA reads TGTGCCAGCAGACGACAGGGGGCCATAGGCAAAAACATTCAGTACTTC. The encoded protein is CASRRQGAIGKNIQYF.

This chain joins TRBV10-1 and TRBJ2-1; 13 bases are shared with TRBD2. Germline V gene data show CDR1 as WNHNN and CDR2 as SYGVQD (reference sequence). This CDR3 is 18 amino acids long. V lost 8 bases, J lost 7 bases, and 17 bases stayed unmatched. The CDR3 DNA is TGCGCCAGCCCCGCGGCCGGGGGACTAGCGGGGAGCAGAAATGAGCAGTTCTTC. This translates into CASPAAGGLAGSRNEQFF.

The chain combines TRBV5-5 with TRBJ2-2, with a possible D match to TRBD2 (6 bases). Germline CDR1 SGHKS, CDR2 YYEKEE (reference sequence). The CDR3 runs 17 residues. With 2 bases removed from V and 6 bases from J, the gap between germline ends came to 20 bases. CDR3 in DNA: TGTGCCAGCAGCTTTTGGGCGGGGAATAGGGTTGCCGGGGAGCTGTTTTTT. It is translated as CASSFWAGNRVAGELFF.

The chain joins TRBV28 to TRBJ2-7, with TRBD2 identical over 7 bases. Germline lookup yields CDR1 MDHEN and CDR2 SYDVKM. CDR3 length: 14 residues. J was trimmed by 3 bases and V by 6 bases; bases with no gene match: 8. The CDR3 DNA reads TGTGCCAGCAGGCCGGGGGGTCCGAACTACGAGCAGTACTTC. This sequence encodes CASRPGGPNYEQYF.

The chain is built from TRBV28 and TRBJ1-1, with TRBD1 matching over 7 bases. The CDR3 length is 15 residues. J gave up 0 bases and V 4 bases, and 5 bases lay outside the gene matches. Germline values: CDR1 MDHEN, CDR2 SYDVKM. CDR3 in amino acids: CASSYPGQVNTEAFF. CDR3 sequence (DNA): TGTGCCAGCAGTTACCCCGGACAGGTGAACACTGAAGCTTTCTTT.

This rearrangement joins TRBV2 to TRBJ2-7, with 9 bases matching TRBD1. The J segment lost 3 bases and the V segment lost 6 bases, leaving 9 bases of the junction unmatched. The CDR3 is made up of 15 amino acids. CDR1 and CDR2 (germline): SNHLY, FYNNEI. CDR3 sequence reads: CASSRDKTGGYEQYF. CDR3 bases: TGTGCCAGCAGCCGGGACAAGACAGGGGGCTACGAGCAGTACTTC. Based on the CDR3 plus reference TRBV2 and TRBJ2-7, the full variable domain is EPEVTQTPSHQVTQMGQEVILRCVPISNHLYFYWYRQILGQKVEFLVSFYNNEISEKSEIFDDQFSVERPDGSNFTLKIRSTKLEDSAMYFCASSRDKTGGYEQYFGPGTRLTVT.

This clone has just one count. This chain uses TRBV28 with TRBJ1-2; tentative D call: TRBD1 (5 bases). The CDR3 extends over 14 amino acids. The V end lost 5 bases, the J end lost 5 bases, and 15 bases lay between the germline ends. The germline CDR1 and CDR2 sequences are MDHEN and SYDVKM. The CDR3 protein is CASSRDFRDYGYTF. In DNA, the CDR3 is TGTGCCAGCAGTCGGGACTTCAGAGATTATGGCTACACCTTC.

The rearrangement joins TRBV9 to TRBJ2-3; D gene unclear. This CDR3 comprises 13 residues. Trimming left V 2 bases short and J 6 bases short, with 10 bases between. Germline V lookup: CDR1 SGDLS, CDR2 YYNGEE. This chain's CDR3 is CASSVWATDTQYF. CDR3 in DNA: TGTGCCAGCAGCGTTTGGGCCACGGATACGCAGTATTTT. Full variable domain (missing parts from reference TRBV9 and TRBJ2-3): DSGVTQTPKHLITATGQRVTLRCSPRSGDLSVYWYQQSLDQGLQFLIQYYNGEERAKGNILERFSAQQFPDLHSELNLSSLELGDSALYFCASSVWATDTQYFGPGTRLTVL.

V is TRBV7-2 and J is TRBJ2-3, with D perhaps matching TRBD2 (6 bases). Trimming left V 5 bases short and J 1 base short, with 19 bases between. The CDR3 consists of 17 residues. Germline CDR1 reads SGHTA; CDR2 reads FQGNSA. In DNA, the CDR3 is TGTGCCAGCAGCATACTTCCTCGTGGCGGGGGCACAGATACGCAGTATTTT. It translates to CASSILPRGGGTDTQYF.

The chain is built from TRBV6-1 and TRBJ2-3; 8 bases match TRBD2. CDR3 length equals 15 residues. Unmatched junction bases numbered 4, after V lost 5 bases and J lost 0 bases. Per germline, CDR1 MNHNS and CDR2 SASEGT. The CDR3 here is CASSSGSQSTDTQYF. Written as DNA, the CDR3 is TGTGCCAGCAGTAGCGGGAGCCAAAGCACAGATACGCAGTATTTT.

The CDR3 bases are TGTGCCAGCAGCAAAGGTTCTGCGGGGAACAATGAGCAGTTCTTC. Translation: CASSKGSAGNNEQFF. This chain connects TRBV7-8 to TRBJ2-1; D may be TRBD2 (6 bases). In germline, CDR1 is SGHVS, CDR2 FQNEAQ. V was pared by 5 bases and J by 5 bases, with 16 bases between. CDR3 length: 15 residues.

The chain has TRBV7-8 and TRBJ2-7; D gene ambiguous. This CDR3 spans 15 amino acids. Per the germline V gene, CDR1 is SGHVS and CDR2 is FQNEAQ. Trimming cost V 5 bases and J 4 bases, with 18 bases left between them. CDR3 in DNA: TGTGCCAGCAGCCCGTACCTAACCAGGAATTACGAGCAGTACTTC. Protein product: CASSPYLTRNYEQYF.

The V gene is TRBV27, the J gene TRBJ2-7, with 11 bases aligning to TRBD1. With 5 bases clipped from V and 0 bases from J, the junction kept 6 bases outside the gene matches. This CDR3 has 16 residues. Per the germline V gene, CDR1 is MNHEY and CDR2 is SMNVEV (reference sequence). CDR3 nucleotides: TGTGCCAGCAGTCAAAGGACAGGGGGCTTCTCCTACGAGCAGTACTTC. This encodes CASSQRTGGFSYEQYF.

The V call is TRBV18, the J call TRBJ2-2, with a weak D call TRBD1 (5 bases). Germline V gene lookup returns CDR1 KGHSH and CDR2 LQKENI. The CDR3 covers 15 residues. Trimming stripped 4 bases from V and 2 bases from J, with 11 bases between. For the CDR3, the DNA is TGTGCCAGCTCACTATCGACAGAAAACACCGGGGAGCTGTTTTTT. Translating it yields CASSLSTENTGELFF.

This clone was counted between two and nine times. The chain combines TRBV5-5 with TRBJ2-7, with 7 bases matching TRBD1. There are 15 residues in the CDR3. The trim removed 3 bases at V and 3 bases at J, leaving 9 bases unmatched. Germline CDR1 SGHKS, CDR2 YYEKEE (reference sequence). Here the CDR3 reads CASSSLDRNGYEQYF. The CDR3 region has the DNA TGTGCCAGCAGCTCGCTGGACAGGAATGGCTACGAGCAGTACTTC. Together with reference TRBV5-5 and TRBJ2-7, the CDR3 gives the full variable domain: DAGVTQSPTHLIKTRGQQVTLRCSPISGHKSVSWYQQVLGQGPQFIFQYYEKEERGRGNFPDRFSARQFPNYSSELNVNALLLGDSALYLCASSSLDRNGYEQYFGPGTRLTVT.

The chain links TRBV28 to TRBJ1-5, with 8 bases identical to TRBD1. V lost 8 bases, J lost 7 bases, and 13 bases stayed unmatched. This CDR3 comprises 15 residues. Germline CDR1 reads MDHEN; CDR2 reads SYDVKM. The CDR3 nucleotides read TGTGCCAGCCACCAGCCAAACAGGGGGTCACAGCCCCAGCATTTT. Residues: CASHQPNRGSQPQHF.

This chain connects TRBV27 to TRBJ2-2, with 9 bases that match TRBD2. The CDR3 loop spans 16 amino acids. The germline V gene has CDR1 MNHEY and CDR2 SMNVEV (reference sequence). The junction had 7 bases not matched to a gene; V was cut back by 3 bases and J by 5 bases. The CDR3: CASSFVAGGPTGELFF. The CDR3 nucleotides read TGTGCCAGCAGTTTCGTGGCGGGAGGGCCAACCGGGGAGCTGTTTTTT.

This chain uses TRBV7-2 with TRBJ2-1; 7 positions agree with TRBD2. CDR1 and CDR2 from the germline V gene are SGHTA and FQGNSA. The CDR3 runs to 15 residues. V shed 1 base, J shed 10 bases, and the junction held 10 bases outside the gene matches. CDR3 nucleotide sequence: TGTGCCAGCAGCTTAGATAGGACTAGGCGCGGAGAGCAGTTCTTC. Translated: CASSLDRTRRGEQFF.

This clone was counted a few times. DNA of the CDR3: TGTGCCAGCAGGGCGGGACAGAAAGAGCAGTACTTC. Its protein is CASRAGQKEQYF. This rearrangement joins TRBV11-3 to TRBJ2-7, with D tentatively TRBD1 (7 bases). This CDR3 contains 12 residues. CDR1 and CDR2 from the germline V gene are SGHNT and YENEEA. Trimming took off 6 bases at V and 7 bases at J, with 13 bases between the two ends.

This sequence joins TRBV28 and TRBJ1-1; 12 bases line up with TRBD1. Germline CDR1 is MDHEN and CDR2 is SYDVKM. Unmatched junction bases numbered 12, after V lost 7 bases and J lost 0 bases. This CDR3 region has 18 residues. As DNA, the CDR3 is TGTGCCAGCACCCCTCCGGGACAGGGGGCTCTAATGAACACTGAAGCTTTCTTT. Its translation: CASTPPGQGALMNTEAFF.

A few counts support this clone. The chain recombines TRBV13 with TRBJ1-2, with D tentatively TRBD1 (6 bases). CDR3 size: 15 residues. In germline, CDR1 is PRHDT, CDR2 FYEKMQ (reference sequence). Trimming shortened V by 2 bases and J by 3 bases, and 13 bases separated the two germline ends. The CDR3 bases are TGTGCCAGCAGCTTATACACTCACAGGGACTATGGCTACACCTTC. Its protein is CASSLYTHRDYGYTF. The full variable domain, its missing parts supplied by reference TRBV13 and TRBJ1-2, is AAGVIQSPRHLIKEKRETATLKCYPIPRHDTVYWYQQGPGQDPQFLISFYEKMQSDKGSIPDRFSAQQFSDYHSELNMSSLELGDSALYFCASSLYTHRDYGYTFGSGTRLTVV.

The genes are TRBV5-5 and TRBJ2-3; 8 positions match TRBD2. V dropped 1 base and J dropped 6; count of bases not matched to a gene: 13. Germline V gene lookup returns CDR1 SGHKS and CDR2 YYEKEE (reference sequence). This CDR3 has 17 amino acids. The CDR3 spells CASSLPGTSQRADTQYF. As DNA, the CDR3 is TGTGCCAGCAGCTTGCCAGGGACTAGTCAAAGAGCGGATACGCAGTATTTT.